These 29 T cell receptor beta chains came from one sample sequenced in a study of PD-1 blockade in classical Hodgkin lymphoma. As for time point: cycle 4 day 1 (C4D1), after 5 to 7 weeks of nivolumab. Brentuximab vedotin exposure varied, and every patient relapsed after autologous stem cell transplantation. TCRdb's table, derived via immunoSEQ multiplex PCR, lists solely in-frame clones and lacks some. The sample has roughly 86,000 clones, more than 80% seen once; the top ten hold over 15%. Sequenced material: peripheral blood mononuclear cells (PBMCs), taken before the fourth cycle of nivolumab. The receptor set was obtained from a human donor with classical Hodgkin lymphoma.

This chain joins TRBV28 and TRBJ1-2; D possibly corresponds to TRBD1 (6 bases). Germline CDR1 and CDR2: MDHEN and SYDVKM. Trimming took 6 bases from V and 3 from J, leaving 20 bases between them. CDR3 length: 16 amino acids. The CDR3 protein is CASRGLGRGSDYGYTF. The DNA for the CDR3 is TGTGCCAGCAGGGGGCTGGGGAGGGGGTCGGACTATGGCTACACCTTC.

The V call is TRBV15, the J call TRBJ1-4; D gene uncertain. Germline CDR1 reads LNHNV; CDR2 reads YYDKDF (reference sequence). The CDR3 has 15 residues. The V and J ends lost 0 bases and 8 bases respectively, with 13 bases between them. DNA for the CDR3: TGTGCCACCAGCAGAGATTCGGCGGGTCAGGAAAAACTGTTTTTT. It specifies CATSRDSAGQEKLFF.

This sequence joins TRBV5-1 and TRBJ2-3; maybe TRBD1 (5 bases). The ends were cut back, 0 bases at V and 6 bases at J, with 11 bases in the middle. CDR3 size: 14 residues. Germline-derived CDR1 and CDR2 are SGHRS and YFSETQ. CDR3 nucleotides: TGCGCCAGCAGCTTGGTTGCAGGGATGGATACGCAGTATTTT. Translated: CASSLVAGMDTQYF.

Points on this clone: An end of the junction does not agree with germline; a read error may underlie this. The CDR3 DNA follows: TGTGCCAGTAGTTTAGATGGACAGAACTATGGCTACACCTTC. This translates into CASSLDGQNYGYTF. The chain employs TRBV19 and TRBJ1-2, with a weak D call TRBD1 (6 bases). The CDR3 contains 14 residues. Germline CDR1 LNHDA, CDR2 SQIVND (reference sequence).

V and J are TRBV11-2 and TRBJ2-7; perhaps D is TRBD1 or TRBD2 (6 bases each). CDR3 length: 17 amino acids. CDR1 and CDR2 from the germline V gene are SGHAT and FQNNGV. V gave up 1 base and J gave up 6 bases, with 22 bases separating them. For the CDR3, the DNA is TGTGCCAGCAGCTTAGTATTTGGGGGGCCAAGTTCAGGCGAGCAGTACTTC. The encoded protein is CASSLVFGGPSSGEQYF.

The chain joins TRBV5-4 to TRBJ2-6, with D unresolved. Germline values: CDR1 SGHNT, CDR2 YYREEE (reference sequence). CDR3 length equals 15 residues. Deletions cut 0 bases from V and 0 bases from J, with 4 bases between. CDR3 coding DNA: TGTGCCAGCAGCTTGGACGGCTCTGGGGCCAACGTCCTGACTTTC. Its protein product is CASSLDGSGANVLTF.

The chain is built from TRBV4-1 and TRBJ1-2; 8 bases map to TRBD1. J was trimmed by 4 bases and V by 4 bases; bases with no gene match: 14. Germline CDR1 is MGHRA and CDR2 is YSYEKL. The CDR3 totals 17 residues. The CDR3 loop is CASSPYRGSSHSYGYTF. The CDR3, as DNA: TGCGCCAGCAGCCCTTACAGGGGGAGTAGTCACTCCTATGGCTACACCTTC.

V and J are TRBV18 and TRBJ1-5; D might be TRBD1 (5 bases). This CDR3 is 14 amino acids long. Germline V lookup: CDR1 KGHSH, CDR2 LQKENI. V lost 2 bases and J lost 5, with 10 bases in between. CDR3 sequence reads: CASSPESGDQPQHF. The DNA of the CDR3 is TGTGCCAGCTCACCAGAGTCGGGGGATCAGCCCCAGCATTTT.

This chain joins TRBV5-1 and TRBJ2-5; TRBD2 agrees at 9 bases. V lost 4 bases to trimming and J lost 5 bases; unmatched junction nucleotides: 15. The CDR3 totals 17 residues. Germline CDR1 is SGHRS and CDR2 is YFSETQ. Here the CDR3 reads CASSPSLVAGASETQYF. CDR3 nucleotide sequence: TGCGCCAGCAGCCCCTCTTTGGTAGCGGGAGCGTCTGAGACCCAGTACTTC.

This clone came up once. The gene calls are TRBV5-4 and TRBJ2-5; perhaps TRBD1 as D (6 bases). Germline CDR1 and CDR2: SGHNT and YYREEE (reference sequence). The CDR3 consists of 16 residues. Trimming pared 0 bases from V and 0 bases from J, leaving 12 bases between. The CDR3, as DNA: TGTGCCAGCAGCTTGGAGGGACAAACGTACCAAGAGACCCAGTACTTC. Its translation: CASSLEGQTYQETQYF.

The chain has TRBV6-5 and TRBJ2-7; 10 bases align to TRBD2. The CDR3 has 13 amino acids. The germline V gene encodes CDR1 MNHEY and CDR2 SVGAGI. J lost 3 bases, V lost 8 bases, and 4 bases had no gene match. The CDR3 is CASRAGGDYEQYF. DNA for the CDR3: TGTGCCAGCCGAGCGGGAGGGGACTACGAGCAGTACTTC.

The rearrangement joins TRBV13 to TRBJ1-2; D uncertain. The CDR3 runs 13 residues. Germline CDR1 and CDR2: PRHDT and FYEKMQ (reference sequence). The V end was cut by 5 bases, the J end by 4 bases, with 11 bases between. CDR3 amino acids: CASSTLTVYGYTF. The CDR3 region has the DNA TGTGCCAGCAGCACGCTGACGGTCTATGGCTACACCTTC.

The V and J genes are TRBV13 and TRBJ2-2, with TRBD1 matching over 7 bases. Germline V CDR1 and CDR2: PRHDT, FYEKMQ (reference sequence). The V gene end was trimmed by 5 bases and the J gene end by 3 bases; junction bases not matched to a gene: 6. The CDR3 length is 15 residues. The CDR3 reads CASSRDRADTGELFF. CDR3 bases: TGTGCCAGCAGCCGCGACAGGGCGGACACCGGGGAGCTGTTTTTT.

In DNA, the CDR3 is TGTGCCAGCACGAGTAGTGGGAGTGGCACCGGGGAGCTGTTTTTT. Amino acid sequence: CASTSSGSGTGELFF. The chain couples TRBV2 to TRBJ2-2; weak D call: TRBD2 (5 bases). The CDR3 contains 15 residues. The V and J ends lost 7 bases and 4 bases respectively, with 16 bases between them. In germline, CDR1 is SNHLY, CDR2 FYNNEI.

The chain carries TRBV2 and TRBJ2-1; 13 bases map to TRBD2. J gave up 7 bases and V 8 bases, and 11 bases lay outside the gene matches. There are 16 residues in the CDR3. From germline, CDR1 is SNHLY and CDR2 FYNNEI. CDR3 nucleotide sequence: TGTGCCAGCCTCCTTCCGGGACTAGCGGGAATAAATGAGCAGTTCTTC. Its protein product is CASLLPGLAGINEQFF.

V gene TRBV7-7 combines with J gene TRBJ2-2, with a tentative D call TRBD2 (6 bases). The CDR3 runs to 15 residues. The germline gives CDR1 SSHAT, CDR2 FNYEAQ (reference sequence). Trimming shortened V by 5 bases and J by 0 bases, and 10 bases separated the two germline ends. The CDR3 DNA follows: TGTGCCAGCAGCCTCAGGGACTCGAACACCGGGGAGCTGTTTTTT. Translation: CASSLRDSNTGELFF.

V gene TRBV27 combines with J gene TRBJ2-5; D is ambiguous. Germline-derived CDR1 and CDR2 are MNHEY and SMNVEV (reference sequence). V was cut by 2 bases and J by 5 bases, with 9 bases left in between. This CDR3 has 13 amino acids. The CDR3 is CASSLLGAETQYF. The CDR3 DNA reads TGTGCCAGCAGTTTACTGGGTGCGGAGACCCAGTACTTC.

This chain's CDR3 is CASSSRVAGFQETQYF. The CDR3 DNA sequence: TGTGCCAGCAGCTCCCGGGTAGCGGGATTCCAAGAGACCCAGTACTTC. The chain has TRBV7-2 and TRBJ2-5, with TRBD2 matching over 8 bases. The CDR3 has 16 residues. Trimming cost V 4 bases and J 1 base; bases outside gene matches: 8. CDR1 and CDR2 (germline): SGHTA, FQGNSA.

The V gene is TRBV7-8, the J gene TRBJ2-1; possible D gene TRBD1, 6 bases. Germline V lookup: CDR1 SGHVS, CDR2 FQNEAQ. V shed 5 bases and J shed 6 bases, with 23 bases lying between them. This CDR3 has 17 amino acids. For the CDR3, the DNA is TGTGCCAGCAGCGATGGGGGCTATAGATCTACGCGCAATGAGCAGTTCTTC. It codes for CASSDGGYRSTRNEQFF.

The V gene is TRBV7-2, the J gene TRBJ2-1; D uncertain. This CDR3 has 14 amino acids. V was trimmed by 2 bases and J by 7 bases, leaving 12 bases between them. Germline V CDR1 and CDR2: SGHTA, FQGNSA. The CDR3 reads CASSLQSPENEQFF. The CDR3 coding sequence is TGTGCCAGCAGCTTACAGTCTCCCGAGAATGAGCAGTTCTTC.

The chain employs TRBV27 and TRBJ1-1; weak D call: TRBD1 (6 bases). Germline assignment: CDR1 MNHEY and CDR2 SMNVEV (reference sequence). With 11 bases removed from V and 5 bases from J, the gap between germline ends came to 24 bases. This CDR3 comprises 15 residues. In DNA, the CDR3 is TGTGCCTCAGCTTGGATCTCGGGGGCGGTTACTGAAGCTTTCTTT. It encodes CASAWISGAVTEAFF.

The CDR3 sequence: CASSSPGLAHTGELFF. Written as DNA, the CDR3 is TGTGCCAGCAGCTCCCCGGGACTAGCGCACACCGGGGAGCTGTTTTTT. The chain uses TRBV7-2 and TRBJ2-2; 10 positions agree with TRBD2. The CDR3 sequence is 16 residues long. Germline trimming cut 4 bases from V and 3 bases from J; bases unmatched to any gene: 5. Germline assignment: CDR1 SGHTA and CDR2 FQGNSA.

The V call is TRBV7-9, the J call TRBJ2-7, with D perhaps given as TRBD1 or TRBD2 (5 bases each). V gave up 3 bases and J gave up 7 bases, with 22 bases separating them. The germline gives CDR1 SEHNR, CDR2 FQNEAQ (reference sequence). The CDR3 extends over 16 amino acids. CDR3 coding DNA: TGTGCCAGCAGCTTCACTATCGGGGCAGAGGTCGGAGAGCAGTACTTC. Its translation is CASSFTIGAEVGEQYF.

The chain has TRBV19 and TRBJ2-3, with 14 bases matching TRBD2. Trimming cost V 5 bases and J 3 bases; bases outside gene matches: 4. CDR1 LNHDA and CDR2 SQIVND come from the germline V gene (reference sequence). The CDR3 covers 16 residues. The CDR3 is CASSVGLAGVTDTQYF. In nucleotides, the CDR3 is TGTGCCAGTAGTGTGGGACTAGCGGGAGTGACAGATACGCAGTATTTT.

The CDR3 region has the DNA TGCGCCAGCAGCCAAGTGGGGGGAACAGGGGAGCAGTTCTTC. Translated, it gives CASSQVGGTGEQFF. The chain carries TRBV4-3 and TRBJ2-1; tentatively, D is TRBD1 or TRBD2 (6 bases each). CDR1 is LGHNA, CDR2 YSLEER, per germline. Trimming took off 1 base at V and 10 bases at J, with 14 bases between the two ends. This CDR3 is built from 14 residues.

The genes are TRBV29-1 and TRBJ1-2, with 11 bases lining up with TRBD1. The V segment lost 1 base and the J segment 10 bases; nucleotides outside the gene matches: 14. The CDR3 is 16 amino acids. Per germline, CDR1 SQVTM and CDR2 ANQGSEA. CDR3 residues: CSVEGGGGGQGAVYTF. In DNA form, the CDR3 reads TGCAGCGTTGAAGGGGGCGGTGGAGGACAGGGGGCTGTCTACACCTTC.

The genes are TRBV18 and TRBJ1-1; D unclear. The CDR3 consists of 15 residues. CDR1 and CDR2 from the germline V gene are KGHSH and LQKENI. The ends were cut back, 2 bases at V and 3 bases at J, with 13 bases in the middle. The CDR3 DNA follows: TGTGCCAGCTCACCAGGCCTGACTCGGGACACTGAAGCTTTCTTT. Translating it yields CASSPGLTRDTEAFF. The whole variable domain, remainder taken from reference TRBV18 and TRBJ1-1, is NAGVMQNPRHLVRRRGQEARLRCSPMKGHSHVYWYRQLPEEGLKFMVYLQKENIIDESGMPKERFSAEFPKEGPSILRIQQVVRGDSAAYFCASSPGLTRDTEAFFGQGTRLTVV.

The J gene is TRBJ2-1, the V gene TRBV4-2, with TRBD2 as a possible D gene (5 bases). Trimming pared 1 base from V and 3 bases from J, leaving 13 bases between. Germline V gene data show CDR1 as LGHNA and CDR2 as YNFKEQ. CDR3 length equals 16 residues. CDR3 residues: CASSQGISEDYNEQFF. The CDR3 DNA reads TGTGCCAGCAGCCAAGGTATTAGCGAGGACTACAATGAGCAGTTCTTC.

The chain is built from TRBV19 and TRBJ1-2; D gene unclear. CDR1 is LNHDA, CDR2 SQIVND, per germline (reference sequence). V was cut by 5 bases and J by 4 bases, with 5 bases left in between. The CDR3 has 11 residues. CDR3 nucleotides: TGTGCCAGTAGTTCCCTCTATGGCTACACCTTC. Translation gives CASSSLYGYTF.